This T cell receptor (beta chain) was obtained from a study of monozygotic twins with inflammatory bowel disease (dated by TCRdb to between 2018 and 2020). About the full investigation: A total of approximately 28 monozygotic twin pairs were included in the full study, comprising nine German pairs (four IBD-concordant, five IBD-discordant) and 19 IBD-discordant Danish pairs. Each individual had, on average, about 151 000 unique TCRalpha sequences and 181 000 unique TCRbeta sequences available for analysis. The search for disease-associated traits relied mainly on comparing, within discordant pairs, IBD patients with their genetically identical healthy co-twins. The study at large found these results: Distinction between different T cell subtypes could not be achieved in the analysis. IBD patients had lower TCRbeta repertoire diversity, measured by the inverse Simpson index, than their healthy co-twins. No single strong signal or clonotype linked to IBD turned up in the results, so the idea that one exists was not supported. Background noise and inter-individual variability may have been introduced into the repertoires by the differing immunosuppressive treatments among patients. Repertoire similarity did not differ between concordant and discordant twins, which could be due to limited statistical power. Fewer clonotypes were shared with other individuals by IBD patients than by healthy twins, most markedly in patients showing signs of disease activity.

Receptors were amplified or captured by 5' RACE. Each TCR library was prepared from 3,000 to 4,000 ng of total RNA. For each sample, cDNA synthesis was carried out in eight separate reactions using SMARTScribe reverse transcriptase. During cDNA synthesis, template switching was used to introduce unique molecular identifiers that contained a 6-nucleotide sample barcode. Two nested PCRs of roughly 15 and 9 cycles amplified the TCRalpha and TCRbeta cDNA, and bead purification followed each PCR. Before amplification, the cDNA was both treated with uracil DNA-glycosylase and purified with the QIAquick PCR purification kit. The second PCR added Illumina TruSeq-compatible adapters along with sample-specific barcodes. TapeStation and Qubit were used to check library quality and concentration, and 4 to 6 ng of each library went into the pool. Sequencing of the pooled libraries was done on an Illumina HiSeq2500 single-index Rapid Run using custom sequencing primers and 2 x 100 bp reads. In the source study's methods: PCR and sequencing errors were corrected by UMI-based consensus assembly using MiGEC version 1.2.6. MiXCR version 2.1.1 was used for V(D)J alignment, clonotype assembly and CDR3 extraction. Normalisation of gene usage, clonotype sharing and MAIT/NKT TCR abundance was achieved by analysing the top 1000, 10 000 and 20 000 clonotypes per sample. After downsampling to 27 000 UMIs, diversity was calculated as the inverse Simpson index using the vegan R package. Statistical testing used paired Mann-Whitney U tests on the discordant twin pairs and applied Benjamini-Hochberg correction for multiple testing. The reads went through TCRdb reprocessing, and each CDR3 protein sequence gets one entry with no DNA. The V and J calls and clone size are TCRdb's, not the authors'. The table held for this sample gives 300,000 to 400,000 distinct CDR3 sequences. The leading ten clones occupy 2% to 2.5% of the sample.

From each donor, a roughly 2.3 ml peripheral blood sample was collected into PAXgene tubes and stored at -80 degrees C. Without T cell sorting, total RNA was isolated from whole blood using the PAXgene blood miRNA kit on an automated QIAcube. Peripheral blood from monozygotic twin pairs, either concordant or discordant for inflammatory bowel disease, underwent deep TCRalpha and TCRbeta repertoire profiling that used unique molecular barcoding. For every twin pair, smoking habits were documented, and each individual was categorised as a current, former or never smoker. Notes on this clonotype: The specificity of this receptor is unknown.

Looking up the germline V gene yields CDR1 SGHTA and CDR2 FQGNSA. The CDR3 runs 17 amino acids, cysteine and phenylalanine included. DNA was not recorded. This receptor chain uses TRBV7-2 and TRBJ2-5; absent DNA, TCRdb's TRBD2 call cannot be checked. Specimen: blood. The source of this sequence is a human donor with ulcerative colitis or Crohn's disease, or a healthy co-twin of an affected twin (not recorded which). This receptor has the CDR3 CASSLWASGGPQETQYF. Here the CDR3 is joined to the reference TRBV7-2 and TRBJ2-5 genes, and the full variable domain is: GAGVSQSPSNKVTEKGKDVELRCDPISGHTALYWYRQSLGQGLEFLIYFQGNSAPDKSGLPSDRFSAERTGGSVSTLTIQRTQQEDSAVYLCASSLWASGGPQETQYFGPGTRLLVL.